The 27 T cell receptor beta chains below all came from one sample that was sequenced in a study of vaccination and CD4 T cells after COVID-19 (dated by TCRdb to the early 2020s). The sample's treatment or condition label, in plain terms: roughly nine-day PBMC culture with coronavirus spike peptide pools or control peptides (ViraFEST assay). Library generation was performed with PCR. The sequencer was an Illumina iSeq 100. DNA from cultured CD4+ T cells underwent TCR sequencing with the Oncomine TCR Beta short-read assay at the Johns Hopkins FTIC core. The raw public reads went through TCRdb reprocessing: fastp at Q25, MiXCR clone calling, in-frame beta chains kept. Identical CDR3 protein sequences are pooled into one entry, listed with their most common genes and DNA. The sample table contains tens of thousands of distinct CDR3 sequences; only one count was recorded for about 64% of them. In total, the top ten clones hold about 16% of the sample.

For these receptors, no antigen is known. Here the sequenced sample was CD4+ T cells from blood, cultured in vitro, taken after SARS-CoV-2 vaccination. The origin of the receptors is a human donor who received a COVID-19 vaccine.

The rearrangement uses TRBV6-1 and TRBJ2-2; a weak D match, TRBD1 (6 bases). The CDR3 is 15 amino acids. Trimming left V 6 bases short and J 4 bases short, with 15 bases between. The germline V gene encodes CDR1 MNHNS and CDR2 SASEGT. The DNA for the CDR3 is TGTGCCAGCAGCCTAGGGGGTCTTTTCACCGGGGAGCTGTTTTTT. It yields the protein CASSLGGLFTGELFF.

The chain couples TRBV18 to TRBJ2-1, with TRBD2 identical over 8 bases. With 0 bases clipped from V and 13 bases from J, the junction kept 8 bases outside the gene matches. The CDR3 length is 14 residues. Germline-derived CDR1 and CDR2 are KGHSH and LQKENI. In DNA, the CDR3 is TGTGCCAGCTCACCACCAGCTCGGGGGGGCCAACAGTTCTTC. The encoded protein is CASSPPARGGQQFF.

The chain uses TRBV5-1 and TRBJ1-5; D perhaps matches TRBD1 (5 bases). The CDR3 loop spans 15 amino acids. Per germline, CDR1 SGHRS and CDR2 YFSETQ. V lost 1 base and J 6 bases, leaving 14 bases between the germline ends. The CDR3 DNA sequence: TGCGCCAGCAGCTTGCTGGGGCCCCCTGGTCAGCCCCAGCATTTT. This codes for CASSLLGPPGQPQHF.

This sequence joins TRBV6-1 and TRBJ2-7; the match to TRBD1 covers 8 bases. Trimming removed 2 bases from V and 6 bases from J; junction bases left unmatched: 6. CDR3 length: 14 amino acids. Germline CDR1 MNHNS, CDR2 SASEGT. CDR3 DNA sequence: TGTGCCAGCAGTGAACATGGACAGGGTAGCGAGCAGTACTTC. Translation gives CASSEHGQGSEQYF.

V and J are TRBV20-1 and TRBJ1-2; D is perhaps TRBD1 (5 bases). V dropped 6 bases and J dropped 5 bases, with 13 bases sitting between them. Germline loops: CDR1 DFQATT, CDR2 SNEGSKA (reference sequence). The CDR3 is made up of 12 amino acids. The CDR3 reads CSAAGTAYGYTF. DNA for the CDR3: TGCAGTGCCGCCGGGACGGCGTATGGCTACACCTTC.

This chain links TRBV2 with TRBJ1-5; 7 nucleotides agree with TRBD1. The CDR3 is 15 amino acids. CDR1 SNHLY and CDR2 FYNNEI come from the germline V gene. J lost 2 bases, V lost 6 bases, and 7 bases had no gene match. As DNA, the CDR3 is TGTGCCAGCAGCGCCGTGGGACAGCGCAATCAGCCCCAGCATTTT. Translated, it gives CASSAVGQRNQPQHF.

The chain has TRBV7-3 and TRBJ2-6; possible D gene TRBD1, 5 bases. Per the germline V gene, CDR1 is SGHTA and CDR2 is FQGTGA. V lost 6 bases, J lost 0 bases, and 9 bases lay in between. The CDR3 is made up of 15 amino acids. The CDR3 region has the DNA TGTGCCAGCAGTAAGGACATCTCTGGGGCCAACGTCCTGACTTTC. This sequence encodes CASSKDISGANVLTF.

The chain links TRBV6-1 to TRBJ1-2, with unresolved D. The germline gives CDR1 MNHNS, CDR2 SASEGT. Trimming took 6 bases from V and 4 from J, leaving 6 bases between them. The CDR3 has 11 amino acids. The CDR3 sequence: CASRSSYGYTF. CDR3 nucleotide sequence: TGTGCCAGCAGGTCCTCCTATGGCTACACCTTC.

This clonotype was observed a handful of times. This rearrangement joins TRBV24-1 to TRBJ2-2; 9 bases fit TRBD1. Germline CDR1 and CDR2: KGHDR and SFDVKD. The CDR3 totals 16 residues. V shed 4 bases and J 4 bases; nucleotides not matched to a gene: 6. The CDR3 coding sequence is TGTGCCACCAGTGACCCCGGGACAGGGACCACCGGGGAGCTGTTTTTT. Protein: CATSDPGTGTTGELFF.

This clonotype was counted between two and nine times. The chain employs TRBV7-3 and TRBJ2-1; maybe TRBD2 (7 bases). This CDR3 is 14 amino acids long. V shed 6 bases and J shed 6 bases, with 15 bases lying between them. The germline V gene encodes CDR1 SGHTA and CDR2 FQGTGA. CDR3 nucleotides: TGTGCCAGCAGTTCTTCCGGGGGGCGCAATGAGCAGTTCTTC. Protein product: CASSSSGGRNEQFF.

This clonotype was seen more than once but under ten times. This chain links TRBV27 with TRBJ1-2; D not resolved. This CDR3 is built from 14 residues. Germline V gene data show CDR1 as MNHEY and CDR2 as SMNVEV (reference sequence). The germline V and J ends were trimmed by 8 bases and 4 bases, with 17 bases remaining between them. CDR3 nucleotides: TGTGCCAGCGCTCGAGCGGGAAGTTTCTATGGCTACACCTTC. As protein: CASARAGSFYGYTF.

This clonotype was observed a single time. The CDR3 is CSARDWTGEETQYF. Written as DNA, the CDR3 is TGCAGTGCTAGAGATTGGACAGGGGAGGAGACCCAGTACTTC. The chain couples TRBV20-1 to TRBJ2-5; the match to TRBD1 covers 9 bases. Germline-derived CDR1 and CDR2 are DFQATT and SNEGSKA (reference sequence). CDR3 size: 14 residues. V trimming: 0 bases; J trimming: 5 bases; junction bases outside the gene matches: 4.

The rearrangement links TRBV7-9 to TRBJ1-4; no firm D call. This CDR3 contains 15 residues. V was trimmed by 5 bases and J by 7 bases, leaving 17 bases between them. The germline gives CDR1 SEHNR, CDR2 FQNEAQ (reference sequence). Here the CDR3 reads CASSPTPILGEKLFF. CDR3 sequence (DNA): TGTGCCAGCAGCCCTACGCCGATCCTGGGTGAAAAACTGTTTTTT.

The chain links TRBV6-1 to TRBJ1-5; D is possibly TRBD1 (5 bases). V lost 4 bases, J lost 1 base, and 14 bases lay in between. The V gene's germline CDR1 is MNHNS and CDR2 SASEGT. The CDR3 spans 16 residues. This chain's CDR3 is CASSASLGDSNQPQHF. CDR3 DNA: TGTGCCAGCAGTGCCTCTCTGGGGGACAGCAATCAGCCCCAGCATTTT.

J is TRBJ2-1 and V is TRBV24-1; D tentatively reads TRBD1 or TRBD2 (5 bases each). With 2 bases removed from V and 2 bases from J, the gap between germline ends came to 15 bases. This CDR3 has 17 residues. Germline CDR1 and CDR2: KGHDR and SFDVKD. CDR3 sequence (DNA): TGTGCCACCAGTGATTCGGGGACCGGGACCGCCTACAATGAGCAGTTCTTC. Translating gives CATSDSGTGTAYNEQFF.

The chain is built from TRBV19 and TRBJ2-5; D gene ambiguous. Germline values: CDR1 LNHDA, CDR2 SQIVND (reference sequence). This CDR3 is built from 15 residues. Trimming removed 8 bases from V and 1 base from J, with 17 bases in between. DNA for the CDR3: TGTGCCAGTGCCCTTACCAATAGACTCCAAGAGACCCAGTACTTC. Protein product: CASALTNRLQETQYF.

There are a few counts of this clonotype. The rearrangement links TRBV15 to TRBJ1-2; a weak D match, TRBD1 (5 bases). Trimming shortened V by 5 bases and J by 0 bases, and 13 bases separated the two germline ends. The CDR3 sequence is 15 residues long. Germline assignment: CDR1 LNHNV and CDR2 YYDKDF (reference sequence). This CDR3 is CATSWGRGANYGYTF. The CDR3 DNA reads TGTGCCACCAGCTGGGGACGGGGGGCTAACTATGGCTACACCTTC. Drawing the rest from reference TRBV15 and TRBJ1-2, the complete variable domain is DAMVIQNPRYQVTQFGKPVTLSCSQTLNHNVMYWYQQKSSQAPKLLFHYYDKDFNNEADTPDNFQSRRPNTSFCFLDIRSPGLGDTAMYLCATSWGRGANYGYTFGSGTRLTVV.

This chain connects TRBV25-1 to TRBJ2-7, with 8 bases lining up with TRBD1. The length of the CDR3 is 14 residues. The ends lost 6 bases at V and 0 bases at J; junction bases unmatched: 4. Germline V CDR1 and CDR2: MGHDK, SYGVNS. CDR3 residues: CASRDRGLSYEQYF. CDR3 DNA: TGTGCCAGCAGAGACAGGGGTCTCTCCTACGAGCAGTACTTC.

This clonotype was observed a single time. J is TRBJ2-2 and V is TRBV30; no firm D call. Germline values: CDR1 GTSNPN, CDR2 SVGIG (reference sequence). The germline V and J ends were trimmed by 3 bases and 6 bases, with 14 bases remaining between them. The CDR3 is 14 residues long. The CDR3 coding sequence is TGTGCCTGGAGGCGACTGGTCGACGCCGGGGAGCTGTTTTTT. It translates to CAWRRLVDAGELFF.

The V gene is TRBV20-1, the J gene TRBJ1-3; 7 nucleotides agree with TRBD1. This CDR3 comprises 15 residues. Germline loops: CDR1 DFQATT, CDR2 SNEGSKA (reference sequence). The trim removed 4 bases at V and 1 base at J, leaving 7 bases unmatched. CDR3 in amino acids: CSATTGEGSGNTIYF. CDR3 coding DNA: TGCAGTGCTACCACAGGGGAGGGATCTGGAAACACCATATATTTT.

This chain connects TRBV12-3 or TRBV12-4 to TRBJ2-7; unclear D gene. This CDR3 region has 12 residues. Deletions cut 3 bases from V and 9 bases from J, with 12 bases between. CDR3 DNA sequence: TGTGCCAGCAGTTTTTCGTTGAAATGGCAGTACTTC. Its translation is CASSFSLKWQYF.

The rearrangement links TRBV19 to TRBJ1-2, with D unclear. The CDR3 totals 11 residues. Between the trimmed V and J ends, which lost 5 bases and 3 bases, there was a span of 4 bases. Germline CDR1 LNHDA, CDR2 SQIVND (reference sequence). The CDR3 spells CASSFDYGYTF. CDR3 bases: TGTGCCAGTAGTTTTGACTATGGCTACACCTTC.

The CDR3 nucleotides read TGTGCCAGCAGTTACTCGAGGGGGGGAGGCTATGGCTACACCTTC. Residues: CASSYSRGGGYGYTF. This chain connects TRBV6-5 to TRBJ1-2; a weak D match, TRBD1 (6 bases). The CDR3 is 15 amino acids. V lost 0 bases, J lost 4 bases, and 12 bases lay in between. Germline V CDR1 and CDR2: MNHEY, SVGAGI.

This clonotype was counted a few times. V and J are TRBV24-1 and TRBJ1-1; weak D call: TRBD1 (6 bases). V lost 4 bases, J lost 2 bases, and 10 bases lay in between. This CDR3 spans 14 amino acids. The germline gives CDR1 KGHDR, CDR2 SFDVKD. DNA of the CDR3: TGTGCCACCAGTGACCCACAGGGTAACACTGAAGCTTTCTTT. Translated: CATSDPQGNTEAFF.

This clonotype was found once. This chain uses TRBV7-6 with TRBJ2-7, with a tentative D call TRBD2 (7 bases). Germline lookup yields CDR1 SGHVS and CDR2 FNYEAQ. The CDR3 contains 15 residues. V lost 5 bases and J 7 bases, leaving 21 bases between the germline ends. The CDR3: CASSPRDTWGGEQYF. As DNA, the CDR3 is TGTGCCAGCAGCCCGCGGGACACCTGGGGGGGGGAGCAGTACTTC.

This clonotype showed up just a few times. The gene calls are TRBV11-3 and TRBJ2-3; D perhaps matches TRBD2 (5 bases). Trimming left V 3 bases short and J 8 bases short, with 12 bases between. The germline gives CDR1 SGHNT, CDR2 YENEEA. The CDR3 sequence is 13 residues long. CDR3 residues: CASSFGRGSTQYF. In nucleotides, the CDR3 is TGTGCCAGCAGCTTCGGTCGGGGTTCTACGCAGTATTTT.

This chain connects TRBV4-1 to TRBJ2-1; D not certain. Germline loops: CDR1 MGHRA, CDR2 YSYEKL. Trimming cost V 0 bases and J 0 bases, with 12 bases left between them. The CDR3 is 17 residues long. CDR3 loop: CASSQEVAALSYNEQFF. Written as DNA, the CDR3 is TGCGCCAGCAGCCAAGAAGTGGCGGCACTCTCCTACAATGAGCAGTTCTTC.